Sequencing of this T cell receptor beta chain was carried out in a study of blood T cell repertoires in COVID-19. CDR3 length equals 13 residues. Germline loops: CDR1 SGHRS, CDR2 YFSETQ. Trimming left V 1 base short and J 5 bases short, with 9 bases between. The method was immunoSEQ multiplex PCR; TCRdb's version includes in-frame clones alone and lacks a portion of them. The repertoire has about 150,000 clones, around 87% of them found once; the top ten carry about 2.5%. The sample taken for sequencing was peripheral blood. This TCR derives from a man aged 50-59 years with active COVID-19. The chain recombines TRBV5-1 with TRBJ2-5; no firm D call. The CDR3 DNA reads TGCGCCAGCAGCTTGTTGCCAGCGGAGACCCAGTACTTC. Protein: CASSLLPAETQYF. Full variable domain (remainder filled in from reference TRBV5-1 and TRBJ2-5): KAGVTQTPRYLIKTRGQQVTLSCSPISGHRSVSWYQQTPGQGLQFLFEYFSETQRNKGNFPGRFSGRQFSNSRSEMNVSTLELGDSALYLCASSLLPAETQYFGPGTRLLVL.